This entry lists 9 T cell receptor beta chains sequenced from one sample in a study of blood T cells in healthy people across ages. Combining a sample-barcoded 5' primer with a J-beta primer mix, a second PCR ran for about 7 to 12 cycles. TCRdb analysed the 5' RACE reads with MiXCR anew, one entry per CDR3 protein. The top ten hold more than 6% of the sample, which has about 1,400,000 distinct CDR3 sequences, 59% seen once. The sequencing input was blood. The receptors here all came from a man between 18 and 35 years old in good health.

This clonotype was observed once. V gene TRBV6-2 or TRBV6-3 combines with J gene TRBJ2-7; D remains ambiguous. The CDR3 loop spans 13 amino acids. Trimming shortened V by 2 bases and J by 4 bases, and 9 bases separated the two germline ends. Per the germline V gene, CDR1 is MNHEY and CDR2 is SVGEGT. The CDR3 coding sequence is TGTGCCAGCAGTTACGTTCTAGGATACGAGCAGTACTTC. Its translation is CASSYVLGYEQYF.

This clonotype was counted a few times. This chain uses TRBV5-6 with TRBJ2-1; D not resolved. CDR1 and CDR2 (germline): SGHDT, YYEEEE. CDR3 length: 12 amino acids. V was shortened by 0 bases and J by 9 bases, with 7 bases between the two germline ends. The DNA for the CDR3 is TGTGCCAGCAGCTTGGAGGCATCTGAGCAGTTCTTC. Translating it yields CASSLEASEQFF.

This clonotype was counted only a few times. The rearrangement joins TRBV29-1 to TRBJ2-3; D uncertain. Germline V gene sequence: CDR1 SQVTM, CDR2 ANQGSEA. The CDR3 spans 14 residues. Trimming pared 3 bases from V and 0 bases from J, leaving 10 bases between. CDR3 DNA sequence: TGCAGCGTTGAGGTCTACGGAAGCACAGATACGCAGTATTTT. It encodes CSVEVYGSTDTQYF.

This sequence joins TRBV7-2 and TRBJ2-1, with TRBD1 matching 9 bases. The germline V gene has CDR1 SGHTA and CDR2 FQGNSA. Trimming at V came to 6 bases and at J to 7 bases, leaving 10 bases not matched to a gene. The CDR3 runs 15 residues. This chain's CDR3 is CASSSTSGTGNEQFF. Written as DNA, the CDR3 is TGTGCCAGCAGTTCCACTTCCGGGACAGGGAATGAGCAGTTCTTC. The whole variable domain, filled in from reference TRBV7-2 and TRBJ2-1, reads GAGVSQSPSNKVTEKGKDVELRCDPISGHTALYWYRQSLGQGLEFLIYFQGNSAPDKSGLPSDRFSAERTGGSVSTLTIQRTQQEDSAVYLCASSSTSGTGNEQFFGPGTRLTVL.

The V and J genes are TRBV27 and TRBJ2-1; D gene unclear. Germline CDR1 and CDR2: MNHEY and SMNVEV (reference sequence). This CDR3 is 13 amino acids long. Trimming pared 5 bases from V and 4 bases from J, leaving 9 bases between. This CDR3 reads CASSVALYNEQFF. The CDR3 DNA reads TGTGCCAGCAGTGTAGCCTTATACAATGAGCAGTTCTTC.

The genes are TRBV27 and TRBJ2-7; D not certain. The CDR3 extends over 13 amino acids. V lost 7 bases and J lost 6, with 16 bases in between. The germline V gene has CDR1 MNHEY and CDR2 SMNVEV (reference sequence). The CDR3 nucleotides are TGTGCCAGCACTAGGGCCCCCCTCGGCGAGCAGTACTTC. It yields the protein CASTRAPLGEQYF.

The chain joins TRBV4-1 to TRBJ2-1, with D possibly TRBD2 on 5 matching bases. The CDR3 is made up of 15 amino acids. Per the germline V gene, CDR1 is MGHRA and CDR2 is YSYEKL. The V end was cut by 4 bases, the J end by 5 bases, with 15 bases between. The CDR3 protein is CASSPGALGDNEQFF. CDR3 DNA: TGCGCCAGCAGCCCTGGCGCCTTGGGAGACAATGAGCAGTTCTTC.

V and J are TRBV6-5 and TRBJ2-3; 8 bases match TRBD1. The CDR3 spans 15 residues. Germline lookup yields CDR1 MNHEY and CDR2 SVGAGI. V shed 2 bases, J shed 7 bases, and the junction held 8 bases outside the gene matches. This CDR3 is CASSYVRQGANTQYF. The CDR3 coding sequence is TGTGCCAGCAGTTACGTGCGTCAGGGGGCGAATACGCAGTATTTT.

The chain carries TRBV6-5 and TRBJ2-7, with D perhaps matching TRBD1 or TRBD2 (5 bases each). The CDR3 contains 15 residues. Germline CDR1 and CDR2: MNHEY and SVGAGI. Trimming removed 0 bases from V and 3 bases from J, with 12 bases in between. CDR3 coding DNA: TGTGCCAGCAGTTACTCGATCGGTGGGGGCTACGAGCAGTACTTC. Protein product: CASSYSIGGGYEQYF.